The 9 T cell receptor beta chains below come from one sample, sequenced in a study of blood T cell repertoires in COVID-19. TCRdb's copy holds only in-frame clones and misses some; the assay was immunoSEQ multiplex PCR. Of about 290,000 clones listed, 89% are singletons. The sample was PBMCs or T cells enriched from blood (not recorded which). The receptors were sampled from a woman aged 40 to 50 who had recovered from COVID-19.

The chain joins TRBV6-5 to TRBJ1-2; no clear D gene. This CDR3 has 14 residues. Germline V gene lookup returns CDR1 MNHEY and CDR2 SVGAGI. V lost 2 bases to trimming and J lost 4 bases, with 11 bases between them. Here the CDR3 reads CASSYGQDGYGYTF. CDR3 DNA: TGTGCCAGCAGTTACGGCCAGGATGGCTATGGCTACACCTTC.

This chain uses TRBV6-5 with TRBJ1-2, with unresolved D. CDR1 MNHEY and CDR2 SVGAGI come from the germline V gene. The CDR3 length is 13 residues. V was cut by 6 bases and J by 4 bases, with 12 bases left in between. The CDR3 spells CASRPGNLYGYTF. The CDR3 DNA reads as TGTGCCAGCAGACCCGGGAATCTCTATGGCTACACCTTC.

This chain joins TRBV9 and TRBJ2-2; weak D call: TRBD1 (6 bases). The CDR3 runs 15 residues. In germline, CDR1 is SGDLS, CDR2 YYNGEE. Trimming removed 3 bases at V and 4 bases at J, with 13 bases between. The CDR3 protein is CASSEKGERTGELFF. CDR3 in DNA: TGTGCCAGCAGCGAGAAGGGGGAGCGCACCGGGGAGCTGTTTTTT.

V usage is TRBV14 and J usage is TRBJ1-2; no firm D call. Germline CDR1 and CDR2: SGHDN and FVKESK. Trimming took 8 bases from V and 4 from J, leaving 17 bases between them. The CDR3 runs to 14 residues. CDR3 DNA sequence: TGTGCCAGCGGCTCCTCGGCGGGATCCTATGGCTACACCTTC. Its protein product is CASGSSAGSYGYTF.

The gene calls are TRBV5-8 and TRBJ1-3; D is perhaps TRBD1 (6 bases). CDR3 length equals 14 residues. V lost 3 bases and J lost 2, with 9 bases in between. The germline CDR1 and CDR2 sequences are SGHTS and YDEGEE. The CDR3, as DNA: TGTGCCAGCAGCTACACAGGGACTGGAAACACCATATATTTT. Amino acid sequence: CASSYTGTGNTIYF.

V usage is TRBV29-1 and J usage is TRBJ1-1; D perhaps matches TRBD1 (6 bases). The CDR3 consists of 14 residues. V was cut by 4 bases and J by 2 bases, with 14 bases left in between. The germline CDR1 and CDR2 sequences are SQVTM and ANQGSEA. CDR3: CSVVNRVGNTEAFF. The CDR3 region has the DNA TGCAGCGTTGTGAACAGGGTTGGAAACACTGAAGCTTTCTTT.

This clone showed up just once. The chain employs TRBV2 and TRBJ2-7; D possibly corresponds to TRBD1 (6 bases). V dropped 11 bases and J dropped 8 bases, with 22 bases sitting between them. The CDR3 extends over 13 amino acids. From germline, CDR1 is SNHLY and CDR2 FYNNEI. Here the CDR3 DNA reads TGTGCCTCCAAAGAGTCTTTCCAGGGGCAGCAGTACTTC. Translating it yields CASKESFQGQQYF. The full variable domain, in which reference TRBV2 and TRBJ2-7 provide the parts outside the CDR3, is EPEVTQTPSHQVTQMGQEVILRCVPISNHLYFYWYRQILGQKVEFLVSFYNNEISEKSEIFDDQFSVERPDGSNFTLKIRSTKLEDSAMYFCASKESFQGQQYFGPGTRLTVT.

This rearrangement joins TRBV11-2 to TRBJ2-5, with 7 bases aligning to TRBD1. V lost 1 base and J lost 3; bases outside the gene matches: 5. This CDR3 region has 15 residues. Germline V CDR1 and CDR2: SGHAT, FQNNGV. DNA of the CDR3: TGTGCCAGCAGCTTAGGGACAGGAGTCGAAGAGACCCAGTACTTC. Its translation: CASSLGTGVEETQYF.

The chain couples TRBV3-1 (or the pseudogene TRBV3-2) to TRBJ2-7; D ambiguous. With 2 bases removed from V and 7 bases from J, the gap between germline ends came to 12 bases. The CDR3 is 13 residues long. CDR1 LGHDT and CDR2 YNNKEL come from the germline V gene (reference sequence). The DNA of the CDR3 is TGTGCCAGCAGCCAAAGGTCCCCTAGGGAGCAGTACTTC. It codes for CASSQRSPREQYF.